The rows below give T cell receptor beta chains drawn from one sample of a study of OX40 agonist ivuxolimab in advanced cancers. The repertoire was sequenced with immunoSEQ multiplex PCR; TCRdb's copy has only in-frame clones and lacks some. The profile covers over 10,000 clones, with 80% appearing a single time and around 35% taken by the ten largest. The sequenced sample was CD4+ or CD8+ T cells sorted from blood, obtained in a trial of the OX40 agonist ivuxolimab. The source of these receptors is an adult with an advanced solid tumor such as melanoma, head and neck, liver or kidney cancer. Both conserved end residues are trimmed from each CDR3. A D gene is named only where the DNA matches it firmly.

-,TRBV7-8,ASSLGEGYYGYT
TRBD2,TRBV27,ASRILTSGGASGELF
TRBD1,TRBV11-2,ASSSPGQGISTDTQY
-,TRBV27,ASSSPRTEGIEKLF
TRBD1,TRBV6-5,ASRFRDRVGELF
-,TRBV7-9,ASEVAEYNEQF
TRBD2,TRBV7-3,ASSLTGRSDEQY
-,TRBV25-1,ASSAGLTYEQY
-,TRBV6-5,ASSYSGVYT
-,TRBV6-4,ASSDSTSNEQF
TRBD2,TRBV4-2,ASSPDTSGRAPPDTQY
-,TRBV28,ASTRSSYEQY
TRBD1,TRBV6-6,ASSGTGGPNTEAF
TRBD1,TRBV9,ASSVGTGGNQPQH
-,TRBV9,ASSVAGEADEQY
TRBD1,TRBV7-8,ASSLGTGTGLANYGYT
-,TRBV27,ASSLGGGGTEAF
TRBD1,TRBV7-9,ASEEGTVSYEQY
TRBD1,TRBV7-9,ASSLRQGAKNSPLH
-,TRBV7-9,ASEAGYEQY
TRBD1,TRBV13,ASTPEGARGSAEAF
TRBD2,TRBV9,ASSVPSGRAHNEQF
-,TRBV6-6,ASSYGFGGPTDTQY
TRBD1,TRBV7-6,ASSFEPGQGGEQY
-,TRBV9,ASSSDRKQY
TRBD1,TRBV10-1,ASSSQGWTDTQY
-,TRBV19,ASSIGEHSNQPQH
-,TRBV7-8,ASSQRQRYYEQY
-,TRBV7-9,ASSLGSLGYLTNTQY
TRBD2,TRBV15,ATSTSGTSYEQY
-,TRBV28,ASSLGRDPFSPLH
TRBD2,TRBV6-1,ASSEGGRVEQY
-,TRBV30,AWSGESYEQY
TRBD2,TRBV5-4,ASSPDTSGRAPPDTQY
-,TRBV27,ASSFRASAETQY
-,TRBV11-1,ASSVSSLGDNEQF
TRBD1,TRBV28,ASRDRAGGYT
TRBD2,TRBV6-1,ASSEAAGAPDTQY
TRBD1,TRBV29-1,SVAGSGTGGNQPQH
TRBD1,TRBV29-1,SVYDREGVNWQETQY
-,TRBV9,ASSVAGSQPQH
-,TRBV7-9,ASSGGGESYEQY
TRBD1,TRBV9,ASSGDRGRETQY
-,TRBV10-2,ASIGETTPANTEAF
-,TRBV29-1,SVEADWTNNEQF
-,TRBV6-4,ASSDTSLGGSGANVLT
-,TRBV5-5,ASSLAGATYNEQF
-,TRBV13,ASSLGRGNRGTEAF
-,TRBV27,ASSFRPTIDVYT
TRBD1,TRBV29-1,SAEDRENEKLF
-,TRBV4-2,ASSQEWGRWPQH
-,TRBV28,ASSPMWPSGNTIY
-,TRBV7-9,ASSPTSGTRPYNEQF
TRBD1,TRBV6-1,ASSEVQGADAGELF
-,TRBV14,ASSQEGQEGAYEQY